This is a list of T cell receptor beta chains from one sample in a study of T-cell memory formation after mild COVID-19. MiXCR, applied by TCRdb to the 5' RACE reads, yields one record per CDR3 protein. The sample consists of about 45,000 distinct CDR3 sequences, 8% to 10% of them appearing once. Material: PBMCs or a T cell subset sorted from them (not recorded which). These receptors were taken from an adult woman who had mild COVID-19 (a few samples of this study predate the infection). Cell type and time point are not known. The CDR3 runs from the conserved cysteine through the conserved F or W. Where a row states a size, it is once, few, many or the class of an expanded clone; other rows omit it.

>few|TRBV7-9|TRBJ2-5
CASSLASGSQETQYF
>few|TRBV11-3|TRBJ2-3
CASSLGGPSFGTQYF
>many|TRBV10-3|TRBJ2-2
CAISESARGELFF
>few|TRBV7-9|TRBJ2-5
CASSPPIRRGRETQYF
>-|TRBV19|TRBJ2-2
CASSIEGINTGELFF
>few|TRBV5-1|TRBJ2-5
CASSLAGGQIVETQYF
>-|TRBV29-1|TRBJ2-3
CSVGGRGLTDTQYF
>-|TRBV7-6|TRBJ1-1
CASSLAVANTEAFF
>many|TRBV6-5|TRBJ2-4
CASSSPGQAKNIQYF
>many|TRBV9|TRBJ2-3
CASSVLQGSSDTQYF
>many|TRBV12-3/TRBV12-4|TRBJ2-5
CASSFGVGETQYF
>many|TRBV10-3|TRBJ1-4
CAISDKGGYEKLFF
>-|TRBV18|TRBJ2-7
CASSQGLSSYEQYF
>many|TRBV7-9|TRBJ1-1
CASSLEGGTEAFF
>-|TRBV5-5|TRBJ2-1
CASSLATSSNEQFF
>many|TRBV12-3/TRBV12-4|TRBJ1-5
CASSHNRGEWGNQPQHF
>many|TRBV5-1|TRBJ2-1
CASSSPEQGALEWFNEQFF
>few|TRBV5-1|TRBJ2-7
CASSLGAGHGDEQYF
>-|TRBV20-1|TRBJ2-3
CSARTSGGTDTQYF
>many|TRBV7-7|TRBJ2-3
CASSLSPGTDTQYF
>few|TRBV7-3|TRBJ2-5
CASSLGRVAGARETQYF
>-|TRBV21-1|TRBJ2-7
CASSKTASQGEQYF
>few|TRBV20-1|TRBJ1-1
CSASYLSTEAFF
>-|TRBV2|TRBJ1-2
CASSGTRTSYYGYTF
>-|TRBV20-1|TRBJ2-7
CSARDQGRAYYEQYF
>many|TRBV11-2|TRBJ2-1
CASSLSGGSEQFF
>few|TRBV7-6|TRBJ1-5
CASSAGTANQPQHF
>-|TRBV12-3/TRBV12-4|TRBJ2-7
CASSLSGGTPFYEQYF
>-|TRBV27|TRBJ2-7
CAHTRGEQYF
>many|TRBV5-1|TRBJ2-2
CASSWRHVNTGELFF
>few|TRBV4-2|TRBJ2-7
CASSQVGRSSYEQYF
>-|TRBV7-8|TRBJ1-4
CASSLGGGNEKLFF
>few|TRBV7-2|TRBJ1-1
CASSLGPVGGEAFF
>few|TRBV2|TRBJ2-7
CASSERDYEQYF
>few|TRBV6-1|TRBJ1-5
CASSPQGSNQPQHF
>few|TRBV5-6|TRBJ1-1
CASSIAGTGAGNTEAFF
>-|TRBV6-2/TRBV6-3|TRBJ2-7
CASSPGAFYEQYF
>-|TRBV24-1|TRBJ2-5
CATSDQRDRERETQYF
>-|TRBV5-1|TRBJ2-3
CASSGFRQGPDTQYF
>many|TRBV30|TRBJ2-7
CASGTKTYEQYF